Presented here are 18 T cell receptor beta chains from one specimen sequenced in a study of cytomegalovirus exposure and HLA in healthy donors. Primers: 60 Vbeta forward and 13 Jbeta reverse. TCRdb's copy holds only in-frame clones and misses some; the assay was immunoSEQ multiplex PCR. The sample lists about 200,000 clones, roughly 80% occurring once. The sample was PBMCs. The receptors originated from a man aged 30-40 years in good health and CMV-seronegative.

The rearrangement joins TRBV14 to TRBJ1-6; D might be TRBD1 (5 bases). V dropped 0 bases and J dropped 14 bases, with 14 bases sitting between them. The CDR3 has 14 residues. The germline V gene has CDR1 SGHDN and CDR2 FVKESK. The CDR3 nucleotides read TGTGCCAGCAGCCAAGATTACGGGGGATTCACCCTCCACTTT. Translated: CASSQDYGGFTLHF.

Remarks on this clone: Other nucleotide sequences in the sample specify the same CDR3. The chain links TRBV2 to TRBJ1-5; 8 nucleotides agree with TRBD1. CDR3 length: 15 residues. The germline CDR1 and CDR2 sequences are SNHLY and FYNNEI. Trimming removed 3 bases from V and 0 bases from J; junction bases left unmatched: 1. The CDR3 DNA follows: TGTGCCAGCAGTGAGGGACAGGTTAGCAATCAGCCCCAGCATTTT. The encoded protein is CASSEGQVSNQPQHF.

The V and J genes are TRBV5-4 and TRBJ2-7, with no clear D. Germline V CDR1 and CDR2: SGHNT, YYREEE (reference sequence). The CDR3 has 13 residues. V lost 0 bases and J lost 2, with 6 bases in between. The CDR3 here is CASSLAGTYEQYF. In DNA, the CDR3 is TGTGCCAGCAGCTTGGCCGGTACCTACGAGCAGTACTTC.

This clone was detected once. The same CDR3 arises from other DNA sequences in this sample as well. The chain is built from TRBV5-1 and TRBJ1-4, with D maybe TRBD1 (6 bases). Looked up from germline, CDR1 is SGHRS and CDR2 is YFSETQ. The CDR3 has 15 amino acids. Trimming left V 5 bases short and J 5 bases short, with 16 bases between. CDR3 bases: TGCGCCAGCAGGGAGTCGGGACACTGGAATGAAAAACTGTTTTTT. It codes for CASRESGHWNEKLFF.

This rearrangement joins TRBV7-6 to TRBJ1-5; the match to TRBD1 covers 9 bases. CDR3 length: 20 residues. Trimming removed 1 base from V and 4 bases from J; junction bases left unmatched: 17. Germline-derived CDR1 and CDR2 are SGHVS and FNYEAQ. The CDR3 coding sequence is TGTGCCAGCAGCTTAGGACCCCAGCTACGCGAGGGACAGGGAAATCAGCCCCAGCATTTT. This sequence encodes CASSLGPQLREGQGNQPQHF.

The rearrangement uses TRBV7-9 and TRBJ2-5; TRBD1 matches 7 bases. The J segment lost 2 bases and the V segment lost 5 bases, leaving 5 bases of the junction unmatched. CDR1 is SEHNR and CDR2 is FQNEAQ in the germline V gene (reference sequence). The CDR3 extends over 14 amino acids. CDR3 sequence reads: CASSRDRAQETQYF. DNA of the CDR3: TGTGCCAGCAGCCGCGACAGGGCACAAGAGACCCAGTACTTC.

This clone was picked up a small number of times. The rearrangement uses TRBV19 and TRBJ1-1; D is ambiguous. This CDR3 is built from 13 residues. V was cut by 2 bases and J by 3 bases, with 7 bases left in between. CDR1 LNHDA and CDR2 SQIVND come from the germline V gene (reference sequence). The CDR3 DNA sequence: TGTGCCAGTAGTATATTGCAGGACACTGAAGCTTTCTTT. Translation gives CASSILQDTEAFF.

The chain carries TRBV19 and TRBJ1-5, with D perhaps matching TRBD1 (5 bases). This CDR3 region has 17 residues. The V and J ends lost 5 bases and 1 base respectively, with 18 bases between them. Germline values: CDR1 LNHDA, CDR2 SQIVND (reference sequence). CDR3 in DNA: TGTGCCAGTAGTCCCTTGGATCGACAGTGGAGCAATCAGCCCCAGCATTTT. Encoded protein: CASSPLDRQWSNQPQHF. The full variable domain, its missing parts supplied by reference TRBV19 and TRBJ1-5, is DGGITQSPKYLFRKEGQNVTLSCEQNLNHDAMYWYRQDPGQGLRLIYYSQIVNDFQKGDIAEGYSVSREKKESFPLTVTSAQKNPTAFYLCASSPLDRQWSNQPQHFGDGTRLSIL.

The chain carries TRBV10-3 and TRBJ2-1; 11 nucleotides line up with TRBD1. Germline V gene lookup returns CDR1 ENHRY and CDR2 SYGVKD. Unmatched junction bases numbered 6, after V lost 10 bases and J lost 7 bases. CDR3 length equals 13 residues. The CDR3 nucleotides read TGTGCCACCGCCGGGACAGGGGGAAATGAGCAGTTCTTC. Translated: CATAGTGGNEQFF.

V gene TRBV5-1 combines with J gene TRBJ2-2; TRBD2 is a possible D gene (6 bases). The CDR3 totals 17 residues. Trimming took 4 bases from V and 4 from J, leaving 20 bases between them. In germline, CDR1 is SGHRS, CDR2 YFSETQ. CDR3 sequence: CASSRPGVGGATGELFF. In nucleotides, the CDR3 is TGCGCCAGCAGCCGGCCCGGGGTCGGAGGGGCCACCGGGGAGCTGTTTTTT.

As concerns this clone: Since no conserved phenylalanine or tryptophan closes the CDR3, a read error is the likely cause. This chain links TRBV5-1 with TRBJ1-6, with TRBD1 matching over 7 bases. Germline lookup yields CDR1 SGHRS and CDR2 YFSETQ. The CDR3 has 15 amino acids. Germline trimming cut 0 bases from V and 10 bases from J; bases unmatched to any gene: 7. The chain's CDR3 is CASSLVTGAGSPLHC. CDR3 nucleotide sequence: TGCGCCAGCAGCTTGGTCACAGGGGCGGGATCACCCCTCCACTGT.

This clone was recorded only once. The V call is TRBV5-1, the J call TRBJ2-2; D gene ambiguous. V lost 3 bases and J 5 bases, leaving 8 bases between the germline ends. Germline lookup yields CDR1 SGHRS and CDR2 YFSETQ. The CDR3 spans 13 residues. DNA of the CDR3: TGCGCCAGCAGCTCCCGGTGGACCGGGGAGCTGTTTTTT. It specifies CASSSRWTGELFF.

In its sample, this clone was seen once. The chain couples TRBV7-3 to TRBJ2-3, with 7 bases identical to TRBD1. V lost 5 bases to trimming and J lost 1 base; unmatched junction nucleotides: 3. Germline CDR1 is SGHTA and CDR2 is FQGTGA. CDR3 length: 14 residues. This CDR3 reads CASSRGQGTDTQYF. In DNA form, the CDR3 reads TGTGCCAGCAGCCGTGGACAGGGCACAGATACGCAGTATTTT.

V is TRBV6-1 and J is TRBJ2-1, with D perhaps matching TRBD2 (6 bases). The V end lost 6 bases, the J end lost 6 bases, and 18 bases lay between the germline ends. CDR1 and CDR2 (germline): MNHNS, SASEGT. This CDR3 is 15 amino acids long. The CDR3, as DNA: TGTGCCAGCAGGGGACTCCCCTCACTTCCCAATGAGCAGTTCTTC. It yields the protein CASRGLPSLPNEQFF.

This CDR3 is CASRRTGVHEQYF. DNA of the CDR3: TGTGCCAGCAGAAGGACAGGGGTCCACGAGCAGTACTTC. The V call is TRBV11-2, the J call TRBJ2-7; 9 nucleotides align to TRBD1. This CDR3 is 13 amino acids long. Unmatched junction bases numbered 5, after V lost 6 bases and J lost 5 bases. CDR1 and CDR2 (germline): SGHAT, FQNNGV.

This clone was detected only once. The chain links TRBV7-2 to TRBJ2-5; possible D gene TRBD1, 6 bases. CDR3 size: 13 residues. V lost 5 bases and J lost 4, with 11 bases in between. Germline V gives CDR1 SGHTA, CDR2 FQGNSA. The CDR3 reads CASSRGTRETQYF. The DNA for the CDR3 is TGTGCCAGCAGCAGGGGGACGAGAGAGACCCAGTACTTC.

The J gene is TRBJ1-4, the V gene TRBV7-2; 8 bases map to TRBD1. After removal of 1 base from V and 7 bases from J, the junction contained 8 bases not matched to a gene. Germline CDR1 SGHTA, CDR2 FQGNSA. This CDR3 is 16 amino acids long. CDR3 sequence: CASSLGQMTGVEKLFF. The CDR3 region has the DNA TGTGCCAGCAGCTTAGGCCAAATGACAGGGGTTGAAAAACTGTTTTTT.

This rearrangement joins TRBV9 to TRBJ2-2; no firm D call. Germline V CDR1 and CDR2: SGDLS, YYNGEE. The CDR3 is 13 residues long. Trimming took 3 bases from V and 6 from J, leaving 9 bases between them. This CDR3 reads CASSALESGELFF. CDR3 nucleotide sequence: TGTGCCAGCAGCGCGCTGGAGTCCGGGGAGCTGTTTTTT.